This T cell receptor (beta chain) comes out of a study of T-cell reconstitution after alpha-beta-depleted transplantation in children. Trimming shortened V by 2 bases and J by 5 bases, and 16 bases separated the two germline ends. The CDR3 has 16 amino acids. The germline V gene has CDR1 MNHEY and CDR2 SMNVEV (reference sequence). As it was prepared, the TCRbeta library received unique molecular identifiers. TCRdb used MiXCR to reprocess the PCR reads, holding one entry per CDR3 protein. The table lists 500,000 to 750,000 distinct CDR3 sequences, over 10% of them singletons. Study-wide findings and caveats: At around two months after transplant, the alpha-beta T cells were reportedly derived from several hundred expanded clones that came from non-depleted graft cells. Several patients had high TCRbeta diversity at day 60; it came from surviving recipient T cells and thymic progenitors. One year post-transplant, T-cell counts and diversity were largely derived from T cells produced anew.

As concerns this clonotype: Its target is not known.

This clonotype originated in a male patient younger than 18 who had a stem cell transplant for acute myeloid leukemia, so the T cells may come from the graft donor. The chain carries TRBV27 and TRBJ2-4; D gene ambiguous. Source: PBMCs, mostly from graft donor cells, taken 360 days after TCRalphabeta/CD19-depleted stem cell transplant. The CDR3 sequence is CASSLGPGPGENIQYF. The DNA for the CDR3 is TGTGCCAGCAGTTTAGGGCCCGGGCCTGGGGAAAACATTCAGTACTTC.